This is a list of T cell receptor beta chains from one sample in a study of T-cell reconstitution after alpha-beta-depleted transplantation in children. Each CDR3 protein is one row after TCRdb ran MiXCR on the PCR reads. Altogether around 450,000 distinct CDR3 sequences are present, approximately 10% being singletons, with the ten largest covering roughly 2.1%. The sequences come from PBMCs, collected before TCRalphabeta/CD19-depleted stem cell transplant. These receptor sequences come from a child aged 2 to 15 with inherited bone marrow failure, due to receive a stem cell transplant. CDR3s include the opening cysteine and the closing phenylalanine or tryptophan. A D gene is named only where the DNA matches it firmly. For some rows the clone size is stated as once, few or many, or as a class when expanded; others skip it.

TRBJ2-1 few TRBV9 . TGTGCCAGCAGCCCTCTCCGGTCGTCAAATGAGCAGTTCTTC CASSPLRSSNEQFF
TRBJ2-7 few TRBV4-3 . TGCGCCAGCAGCCATTTTCTGGGAGCCAGATCCTACGAGCAGTACTTC CASSHFLGARSYEQYF
TRBJ2-6 . TRBV5-1 . TGCGCCAGCAGCTGGGGGGAAGCCGGGGCCAACGTCCTGACTTTC CASSWGEAGANVLTF
TRBJ2-7 many TRBV6-1 . TGTGCCAGCAGTCCAGCAGGGGAGTCCTACGAGCAGTACTTC CASSPAGESYEQYF
TRBJ2-1 . TRBV6-5 . TGTGCCAGCAGTTACTCGAACAGATACAATGAGCAGTTCTTC CASSYSNRYNEQFF
TRBJ1-2 few TRBV12-3/TRBV12-4 . TGTGCCAGCAGTTTTGCGGGAGTTTGGGCCTATGGCTACACCTTC CASSFAGVWAYGYTF
TRBJ2-3 many TRBV7-2 TRBD2 TGTGCCAGCAGCCCCCGACTAGCGGGAGATACGCAGTATTTT CASSPRLAGDTQYF
TRBJ2-3 . TRBV20-1 . TGCAGTGCCCAGAGGACAGTGCCAGATACGCAGTATTTT CSAQRTVPDTQYF
TRBJ2-1 many TRBV10-2 . TGCGCCAGCAGTGAGGCCCCGGGACCGGTCAAAATAGAGCAGTTCTTC CASSEAPGPVKIEQFF
TRBJ2-1 many TRBV7-2 . TGTGCCAGCAGCGCCGGGAATGAGCAGTTCTTC CASSAGNEQFF
TRBJ1-3 many TRBV12-3/TRBV12-4 TRBD1 TGTGCCAGCAGTTTTAGACAGGGAGTTGGAAACACCATATATTTT CASSFRQGVGNTIYF
TRBJ2-3 many TRBV12-3/TRBV12-4 . TGTGCCAGCAGTTTTTGGGGGGGCGGACCCCCCACAGATACGCAGTATTTT CASSFWGGGPPTDTQYF
TRBJ2-1 many TRBV6-1 TRBD2 TGTGCCACCACCTTCGGGAGGAGGTCCTACAATGAGCAGTTCTTC CATTFGRRSYNEQFF
TRBJ2-3 many TRBV4-3 TRBD1 TGCGCCAGCAGCCATTACAGGGGGGACATCGATACGCAGTATTTT CASSHYRGDIDTQYF
TRBJ2-7 . TRBV4-3 . TGCGCCAGCAGCCAAGCCCCGGGCGGGATCGAGCAGTACTTC CASSQAPGGIEQYF
TRBJ1-1 many TRBV20-1 . TGCAGTGCTGGGGAAATCCAGGTTGAAGCTTTCTTT CSAGEIQVEAFF
TRBJ1-5 few TRBV6-2/TRBV6-3 . TGTGCCAGCAGGCCCAGGGTAGACAATCAGCCCCAGCATTTT CASRPRVDNQPQHF
TRBJ2-1 many TRBV20-1 . TGCAGTGCTAGGGCAACCGGGGGCTCCTACAATGAGCAGTTCTTC CSARATGGSYNEQFF
TRBJ2-7 . TRBV27 . TGTGCCAGCAGGAGGGGGGGGGCGTACTACGAGCAGTACTTC CASRRGGAYYEQYF
TRBJ2-5 . TRBV3-1 . TGTGCCAGCAGCCGCCTCGGGGAGACCCAGCACTTC CASSRLGETQHF
TRBJ2-1 many TRBV12-3/TRBV12-4 TRBD2 TGTGCCAGCAGTCCCAGCGGGAGAGATGAGCAGTTCTTC CASSPSGRDEQFF
TRBJ2-1 many TRBV29-1 . TGCAGCCTCATAGCGGTGAGCTCCTACAATGAGCAGTTCTTC CSLIAVSSYNEQFF